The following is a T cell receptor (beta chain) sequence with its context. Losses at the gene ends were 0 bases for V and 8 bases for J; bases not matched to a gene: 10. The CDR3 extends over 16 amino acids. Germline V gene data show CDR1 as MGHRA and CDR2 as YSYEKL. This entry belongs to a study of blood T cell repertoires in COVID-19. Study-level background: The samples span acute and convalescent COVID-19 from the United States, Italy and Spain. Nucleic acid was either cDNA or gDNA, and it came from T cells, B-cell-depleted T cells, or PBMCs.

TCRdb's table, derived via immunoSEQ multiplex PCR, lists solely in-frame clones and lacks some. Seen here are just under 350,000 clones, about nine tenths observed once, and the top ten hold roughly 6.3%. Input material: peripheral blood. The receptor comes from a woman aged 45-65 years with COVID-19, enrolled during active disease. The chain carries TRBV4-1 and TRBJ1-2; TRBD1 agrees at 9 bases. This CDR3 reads CASSQDGPGQGGGYTF. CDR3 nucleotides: TGCGCCAGCAGCCAAGATGGTCCGGGACAGGGTGGGGGCTACACCTTC.